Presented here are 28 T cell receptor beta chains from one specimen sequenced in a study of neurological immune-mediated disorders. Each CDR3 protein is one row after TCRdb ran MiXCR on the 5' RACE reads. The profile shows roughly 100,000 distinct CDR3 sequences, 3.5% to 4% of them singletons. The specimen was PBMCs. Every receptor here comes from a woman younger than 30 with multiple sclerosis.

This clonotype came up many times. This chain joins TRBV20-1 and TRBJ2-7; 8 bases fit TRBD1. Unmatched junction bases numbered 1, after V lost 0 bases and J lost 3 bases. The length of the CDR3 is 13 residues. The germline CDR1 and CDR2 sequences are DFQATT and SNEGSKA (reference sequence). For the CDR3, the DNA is TGCAGTGCTAGAGACGGACAGGGCTACGAGCAGTACTTC. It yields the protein CSARDGQGYEQYF.

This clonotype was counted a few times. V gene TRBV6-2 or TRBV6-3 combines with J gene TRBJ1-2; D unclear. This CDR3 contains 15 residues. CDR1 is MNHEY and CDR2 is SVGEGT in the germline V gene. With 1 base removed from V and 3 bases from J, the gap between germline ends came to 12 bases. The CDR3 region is CASSYYLGPYYGYTF. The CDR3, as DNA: TGTGCCAGCAGTTACTACCTTGGACCGTACTATGGCTACACCTTC.

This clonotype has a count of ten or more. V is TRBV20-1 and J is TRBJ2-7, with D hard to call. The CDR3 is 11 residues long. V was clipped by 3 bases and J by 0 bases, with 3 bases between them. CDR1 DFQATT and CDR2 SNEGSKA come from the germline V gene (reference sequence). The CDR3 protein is CSASDSYEQYF. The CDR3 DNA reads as TGCAGTGCTAGTGACTCCTACGAGCAGTACTTC.

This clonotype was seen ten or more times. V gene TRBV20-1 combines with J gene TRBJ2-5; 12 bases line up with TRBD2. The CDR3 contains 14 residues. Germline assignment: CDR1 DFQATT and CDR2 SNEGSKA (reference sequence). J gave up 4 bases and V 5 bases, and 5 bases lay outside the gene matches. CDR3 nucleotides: TGCAGTGCTGGACTAGCGGGGAATGGAGAGACCCAGTACTTC. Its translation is CSAGLAGNGETQYF.

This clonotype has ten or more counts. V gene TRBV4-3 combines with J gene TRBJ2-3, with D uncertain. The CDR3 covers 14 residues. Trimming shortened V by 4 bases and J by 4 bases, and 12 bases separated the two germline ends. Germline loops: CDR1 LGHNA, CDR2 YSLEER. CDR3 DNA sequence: TGCGCCAGCAGCCCTCAGGCCCGACCAGATACGCAGTATTTT. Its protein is CASSPQARPDTQYF.

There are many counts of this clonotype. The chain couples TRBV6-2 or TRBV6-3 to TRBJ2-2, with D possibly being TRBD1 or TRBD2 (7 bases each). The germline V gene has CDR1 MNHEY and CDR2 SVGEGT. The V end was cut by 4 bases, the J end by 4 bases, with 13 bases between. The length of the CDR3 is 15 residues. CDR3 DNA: TGTGCCAGCAGTTCAGGGGGGGAATCCACCGGGGAGCTGTTTTTT. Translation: CASSSGGESTGELFF.

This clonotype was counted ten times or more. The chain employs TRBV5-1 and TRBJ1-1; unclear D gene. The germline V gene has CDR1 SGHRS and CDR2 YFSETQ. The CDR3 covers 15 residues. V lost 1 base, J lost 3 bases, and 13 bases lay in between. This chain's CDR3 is CASSLFTGWDTEAFF. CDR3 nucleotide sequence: TGCGCCAGCAGCTTGTTTACGGGATGGGACACTGAAGCTTTCTTT. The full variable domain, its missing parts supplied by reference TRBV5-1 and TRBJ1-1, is KAGVTQTPRYLIKTRGQQVTLSCSPISGHRSVSWYQQTPGQGLQFLFEYFSETQRNKGNFPGRFSGRQFSNSRSEMNVSTLELGDSALYLCASSLFTGWDTEAFFGQGTRLTVV.

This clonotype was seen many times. The CDR3 here is CASSPDSNYGYTF. CDR3 DNA sequence: TGCGCCAGCAGCCCGGACAGTAACTATGGCTACACCTTC. This chain joins TRBV5-1 and TRBJ1-2, with D tentatively TRBD1 (6 bases). The CDR3 runs 13 residues. Trimming stripped 4 bases from V and 1 base from J, with 8 bases between. The V gene's germline CDR1 is SGHRS and CDR2 YFSETQ.

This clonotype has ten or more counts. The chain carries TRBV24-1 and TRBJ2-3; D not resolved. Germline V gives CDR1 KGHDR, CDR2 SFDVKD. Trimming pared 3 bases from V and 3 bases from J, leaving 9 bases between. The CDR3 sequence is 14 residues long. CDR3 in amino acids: CATSDPSRTDTQYF. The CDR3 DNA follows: TGTGCCACCAGTGATCCCTCAAGAACAGATACGCAGTATTTT.

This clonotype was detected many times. CDR3 in amino acids: CASSFQRYQETQYF. CDR3 sequence (DNA): TGTGCCAGCAGCTTTCAACGGTACCAAGAGACCCAGTACTTC. V is TRBV5-6 and J is TRBJ2-5; D ambiguous. Germline CDR1 SGHDT, CDR2 YYEEEE. The V gene lost 2 bases and the J gene lost 0 bases, with 8 bases spanning the gap. The CDR3 has 14 amino acids.

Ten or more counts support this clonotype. DNA of the CDR3: TGTGCCAGCAGCTCCATCTGGACGGTTAACACTGAAGCTTTCTTT. It codes for CASSSIWTVNTEAFF. The chain employs TRBV7-9 and TRBJ1-1, with D unresolved. From germline, CDR1 is SEHNR and CDR2 FQNEAQ (reference sequence). The CDR3 runs 15 residues. V gave up 4 bases and J gave up 2 bases, with 14 bases separating them.

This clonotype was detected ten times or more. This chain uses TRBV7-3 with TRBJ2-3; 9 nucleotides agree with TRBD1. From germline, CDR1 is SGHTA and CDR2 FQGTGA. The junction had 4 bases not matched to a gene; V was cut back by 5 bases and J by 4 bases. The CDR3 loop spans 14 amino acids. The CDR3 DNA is TGTGCCAGCAGCCCAAGGACAGGGGCAGATACGCAGTATTTT. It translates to CASSPRTGADTQYF.

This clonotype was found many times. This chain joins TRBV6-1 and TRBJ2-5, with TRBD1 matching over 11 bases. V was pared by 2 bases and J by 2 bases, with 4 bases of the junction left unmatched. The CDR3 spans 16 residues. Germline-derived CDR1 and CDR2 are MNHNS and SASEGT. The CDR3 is CASSELGTGGQETQYF. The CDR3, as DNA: TGTGCCAGCAGTGAACTAGGGACAGGGGGACAAGAGACCCAGTACTTC.

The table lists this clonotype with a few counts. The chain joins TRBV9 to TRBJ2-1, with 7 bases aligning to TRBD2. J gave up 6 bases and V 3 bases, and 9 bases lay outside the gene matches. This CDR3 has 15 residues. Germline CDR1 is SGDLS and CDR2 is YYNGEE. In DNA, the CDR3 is TGTGCCAGCAGCGAATCAGGACTAGGATCCAATGAGCAGTTCTTC. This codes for CASSESGLGSNEQFF.

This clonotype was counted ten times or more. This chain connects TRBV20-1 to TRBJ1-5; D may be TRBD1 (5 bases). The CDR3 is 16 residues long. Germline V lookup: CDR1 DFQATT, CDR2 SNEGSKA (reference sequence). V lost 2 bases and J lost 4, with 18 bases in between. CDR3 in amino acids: CSARRAAGPLNQPQHF. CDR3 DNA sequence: TGCAGTGCTAGAAGGGCAGCGGGACCGCTAAATCAGCCCCAGCATTTT.

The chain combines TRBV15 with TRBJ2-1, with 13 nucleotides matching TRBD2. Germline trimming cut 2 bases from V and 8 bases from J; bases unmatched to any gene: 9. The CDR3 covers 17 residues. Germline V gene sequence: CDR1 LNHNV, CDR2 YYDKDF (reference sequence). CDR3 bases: TGTGCCACCAGCAGAAAGCCCCCGGGACTAGCGGGATATGAGCAGTTCTTC. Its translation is CATSRKPPGLAGYEQFF.

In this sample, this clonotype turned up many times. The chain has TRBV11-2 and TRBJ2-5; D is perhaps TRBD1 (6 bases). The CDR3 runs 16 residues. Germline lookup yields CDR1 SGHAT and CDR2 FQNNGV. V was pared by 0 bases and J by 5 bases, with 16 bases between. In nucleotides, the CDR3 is TGTGCCAGCAGCTTAGAGAGGGGGAGTGAGGGGGAGACCCAGTACTTC. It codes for CASSLERGSEGETQYF.

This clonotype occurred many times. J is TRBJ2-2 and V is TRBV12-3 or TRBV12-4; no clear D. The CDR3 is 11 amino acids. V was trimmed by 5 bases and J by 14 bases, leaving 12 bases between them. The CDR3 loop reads CASSTLTPLFF. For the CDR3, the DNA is TGTGCCAGCAGTACCCTGACCCCCCTGTTTTTT.

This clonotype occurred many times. CDR3 coding DNA: TGTGCCAGCACCCTGGGATTTGAGGGGAATGAGCAGTTCTTC. It encodes CASTLGFEGNEQFF. The chain couples TRBV7-2 to TRBJ2-1; D tentatively fits TRBD1 or TRBD2 (5 bases each). The V gene lost 7 bases and the J gene lost 7 bases, with 17 bases spanning the gap. Germline V lookup: CDR1 SGHTA, CDR2 FQGNSA. The CDR3 totals 14 residues.

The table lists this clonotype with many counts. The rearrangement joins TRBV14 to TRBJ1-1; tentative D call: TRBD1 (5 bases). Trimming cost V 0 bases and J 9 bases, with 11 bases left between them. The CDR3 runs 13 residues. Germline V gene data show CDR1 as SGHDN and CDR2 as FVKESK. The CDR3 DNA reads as TGTGCCAGCAGCCAAGAGGGGAGGGGCAAAGCTTTCTTT. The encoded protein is CASSQEGRGKAFF.

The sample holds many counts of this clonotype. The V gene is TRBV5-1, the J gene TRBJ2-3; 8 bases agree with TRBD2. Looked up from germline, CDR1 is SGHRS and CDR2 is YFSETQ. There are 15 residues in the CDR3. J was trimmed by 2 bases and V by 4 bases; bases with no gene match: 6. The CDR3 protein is CASSVRGGNTDTQYF. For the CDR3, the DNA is TGCGCCAGCAGCGTCCGGGGGGGAAACACAGATACGCAGTATTTT.

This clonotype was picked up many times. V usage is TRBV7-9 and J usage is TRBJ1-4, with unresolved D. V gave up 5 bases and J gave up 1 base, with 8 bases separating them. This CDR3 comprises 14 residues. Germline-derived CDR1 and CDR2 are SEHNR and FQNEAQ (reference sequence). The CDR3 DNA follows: TGTGCCAGCAGCGTCCAGAGAACTAATGAAAAACTGTTTTTT. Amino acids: CASSVQRTNEKLFF.

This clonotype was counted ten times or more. The CDR3 region is CASSLGTRGDTQYF. The CDR3 bases are TGTGCCAGCAGCTTGGGGACGAGGGGAGATACGCAGTATTTT. This chain joins TRBV7-2 and TRBJ2-3; D possibly matches TRBD1 or TRBD2 (5 bases each). From germline, CDR1 is SGHTA and CDR2 FQGNSA. V lost 3 bases and J 5 bases, leaving 12 bases between the germline ends. The CDR3 contains 14 residues.

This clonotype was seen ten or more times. Written as DNA, the CDR3 is TGCGCCAGCAGTGGAGACCGGGACAGGGGCTACGAGCAGTACTTC. Encoded protein: CASSGDRDRGYEQYF. This chain connects TRBV10-1 to TRBJ2-7, with TRBD1 identical over 10 bases. Germline lookup yields CDR1 WNHNN and CDR2 SYGVQD (reference sequence). This CDR3 contains 15 residues. Losses at the gene ends were 4 bases for V and 3 bases for J; bases not matched to a gene: 6.

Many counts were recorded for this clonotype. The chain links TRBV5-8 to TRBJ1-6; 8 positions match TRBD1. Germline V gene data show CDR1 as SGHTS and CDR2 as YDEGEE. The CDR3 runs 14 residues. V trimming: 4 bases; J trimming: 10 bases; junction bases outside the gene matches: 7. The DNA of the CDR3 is TGTGCCAGCAGCCTGGGACAGGATCGGTCACCCCTCCACTTT. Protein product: CASSLGQDRSPLHF.

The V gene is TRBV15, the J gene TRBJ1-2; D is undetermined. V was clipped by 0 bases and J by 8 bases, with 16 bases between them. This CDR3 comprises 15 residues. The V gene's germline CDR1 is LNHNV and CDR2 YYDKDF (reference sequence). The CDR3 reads CATSRDVRAMGGYTF. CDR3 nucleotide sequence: TGTGCCACCAGCAGAGATGTTAGGGCGATGGGAGGCTACACCTTC.

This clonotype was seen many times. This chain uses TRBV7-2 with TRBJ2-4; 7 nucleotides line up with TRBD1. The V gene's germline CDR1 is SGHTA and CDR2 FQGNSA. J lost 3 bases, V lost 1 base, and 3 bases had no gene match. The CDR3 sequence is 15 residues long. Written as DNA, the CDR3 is TGTGCCAGCAGCTTAGTGGGGACAGACAAAAACATTCAGTACTTC. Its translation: CASSLVGTDKNIQYF.

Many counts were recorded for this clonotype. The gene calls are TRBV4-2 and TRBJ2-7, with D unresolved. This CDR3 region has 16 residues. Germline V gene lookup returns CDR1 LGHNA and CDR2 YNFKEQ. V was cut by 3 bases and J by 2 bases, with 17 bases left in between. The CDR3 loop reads CASSQDLSVGTYEQYF. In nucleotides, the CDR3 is TGTGCCAGCAGCCAGGACCTGTCGGTGGGGACCTACGAGCAGTACTTC.